The clone carrying this T cell receptor beta chain was found many times. Each CDR3 protein gets one entry after TCRdb re-called the 5' RACE reads with MiXCR. The sample has fewer than 9,000 distinct CDR3 sequences, less than 9% seen once. Time point meaning: sample taken at primary tumor resection. In each case, whole RNA from tumor, nontumor lung or frozen PBMC was sequenced unsorted. Germline loops: CDR1 SQVTM, CDR2 ANQGSEA. The CDR3 spans 11 residues. The ends lost 7 bases at V and 6 bases at J; junction bases unmatched: 4. The record originates from a study of spatial heterogeneity in lung cancer. Across the whole study: Alpha-chain sequences were consistently detected less often than beta-chain sequences.

The sequence came from a female donor with early-stage non-small cell lung cancer. The specimen was PBMCs, collected at surgery. The rearrangement uses TRBV29-1 and TRBJ1-2; 8 bases map to TRBD1. The CDR3 region is CSAGQGDGYTF. The CDR3, as DNA: TGCAGCGCCGGACAGGGCGATGGCTACACCTTC.